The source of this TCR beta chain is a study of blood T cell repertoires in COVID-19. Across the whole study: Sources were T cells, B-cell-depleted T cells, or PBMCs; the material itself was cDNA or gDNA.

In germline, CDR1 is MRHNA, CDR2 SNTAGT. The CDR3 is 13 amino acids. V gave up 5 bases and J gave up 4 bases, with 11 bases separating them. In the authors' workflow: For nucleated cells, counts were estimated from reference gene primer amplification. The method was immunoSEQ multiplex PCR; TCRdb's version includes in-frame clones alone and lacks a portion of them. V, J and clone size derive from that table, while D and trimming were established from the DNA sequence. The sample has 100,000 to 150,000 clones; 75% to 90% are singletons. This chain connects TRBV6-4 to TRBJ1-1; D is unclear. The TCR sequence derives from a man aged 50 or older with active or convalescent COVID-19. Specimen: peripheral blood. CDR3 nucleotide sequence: TGTGCCAGCAGTCGTCCGAAGAGCACTGAAGCTTTCTTT. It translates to CASSRPKSTEAFF.